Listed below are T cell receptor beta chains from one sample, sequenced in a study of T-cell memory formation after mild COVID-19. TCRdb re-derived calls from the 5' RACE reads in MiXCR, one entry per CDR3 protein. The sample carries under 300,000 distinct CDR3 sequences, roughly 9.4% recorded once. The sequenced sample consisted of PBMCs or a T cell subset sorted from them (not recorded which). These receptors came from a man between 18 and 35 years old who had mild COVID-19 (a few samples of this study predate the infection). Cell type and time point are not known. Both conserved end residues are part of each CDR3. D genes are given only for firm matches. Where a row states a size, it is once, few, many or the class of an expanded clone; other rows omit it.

TGCGCCAGCAGCCGGGACCGAGGATTGGGTTCACCCCTCCACTTT,CASSRDRGLGSPLHF,15,TRBJ1-6,few,NA,TRBV4-1
TGCAGCGTTGAAGGGCGCAGGGGGGAAAACATTCAGTACTTC,CSVEGRRGENIQYF,14,TRBJ2-4,NA,NA,TRBV29-1
TGTGCCAGCAGCCCAGGTGGGCGGGTCCGCTCCTACGAGCAGTACTTC,CASSPGGRVRSYEQYF,16,TRBJ2-7,NA,NA,TRBV7-6
TGCAGCGTTGCTCAGGGATTCTACAATGAGCAGTTCTTC,CSVAQGFYNEQFF,13,TRBJ2-1,many,NA,TRBV29-1
TGTGCCATCAGTGGGGGACAGGGGCTATTTTTT,CAISGGQGLFF,11,TRBJ1-4,NA,TRBD1,TRBV10-3
TGCAGTGCCCTGCGACAGCCGCAAGAGACCCAGTACTTC,CSALRQPQETQYF,13,TRBJ2-5,NA,NA,TRBV20-1
TGTGCCAGCAGTAGACGGGACAGGGGAAACATTCAGTACTTC,CASSRRDRGNIQYF,14,TRBJ2-4,many,TRBD1,TRBV12-3/TRBV12-4
TGCGCCAGCAGCCAGGGGGGGGCGCTTAGCTATGGCTACACCTTC,CASSQGGALSYGYTF,15,TRBJ1-2,few,NA,TRBV4-1
TGTGCCAGCAGCTTAAGTCGGGGGAGCTCCTATGGCACAGATACGCAGTATTTT,CASSLSRGSSYGTDTQYF,18,TRBJ2-3,few,NA,TRBV7-2
TGCGCCAGCAGCCCCGGACTAGCGGGGCAAGATACGCAGTATTTT,CASSPGLAGQDTQYF,15,TRBJ2-3,many,TRBD2,TRBV5-1
TGTGCCAGCACCAGTAGCGGGGGGGCTGAGACCCAGTACTTC,CASTSSGGAETQYF,14,TRBJ2-5,NA,TRBD2,TRBV12-3/TRBV12-4
TGCAGCGTCGAGTCCCATGAGGACGTGACAGGGGGCTGGTCGGAGACGCAGTATTTT,CSVESHEDVTGGWSETQYF,19,TRBJ2-3,few,TRBD1,TRBV29-1
TGCGCCAGCTGGCGTGGAGCTTTCTTT,CASWRGAFF,9,TRBJ1-1,few,NA,TRBV10-1
TGTGCCAGCAGCTTAGAGCCTAGCGGTTCTCAGTACTTC,CASSLEPSGSQYF,13,TRBJ2-4,NA,TRBD2,TRBV7-2
TGTGCCACCAGTGACCCCGACAGGCCCGCAGATACGCAGTATTTT,CATSDPDRPADTQYF,15,TRBJ2-3,NA,NA,TRBV24-1
TGTGCCAGCAGCCGCGGACTAGCGGGGGGCTACACCGGGGAGCTGTTTTTT,CASSRGLAGGYTGELFF,17,TRBJ2-2,NA,TRBD2,TRBV7-9
TGTGCCAGCAGTTTAATGCCCGGGACAGGGGGGTACAATGAGCAGTTCTTC,CASSLMPGTGGYNEQFF,17,TRBJ2-1,many,TRBD1,TRBV6-5
TGTGCCACCAGCAGGGAGAGCTCCTATAATTCACCCCTCCACTTT,CATSRESSYNSPLHF,15,TRBJ1-6,many,NA,TRBV15
TGTGCCAGTAGTGCCCAGGGTGGAGCCCAGCATTTT,CASSAQGGAQHF,12,TRBJ1-5,NA,NA,TRBV19
TGCGCCACTTCTGGGGATACGCAGTATTTT,CATSGDTQYF,10,TRBJ2-3,NA,NA,TRBV10-2
TGTGCCAGCAGCCCTCAGTTGTTTGAGCAGTTCTTC,CASSPQLFEQFF,12,TRBJ2-1,NA,NA,TRBV7-8
TGCGCCAGCAGCACAGGGGACACTGAAGCTTTCTTT,CASSTGDTEAFF,12,TRBJ1-1,few,TRBD1,TRBV5-1
TGTGCCAGCAGTTCCCAACCCCATTCTAGCGAGGAGACCCAGTACTTC,CASSSQPHSSEETQYF,16,TRBJ2-5,few,NA,TRBV12-3/TRBV12-4
TGCGCCAGCCGTCAGCTTGAACTGGTGACAGATACGCAGTATTTT,CASRQLELVTDTQYF,15,TRBJ2-3,few,NA,TRBV5-1
TGCGCCAGCAGCTCTCGCCTGTGGGGGTTGCAAGAGACCCAGTACTTC,CASSSRLWGLQETQYF,16,TRBJ2-5,NA,NA,TRBV4-1
TGCGCCAGCAGCCGGGGGGTGTATGAGCAGTTCTTC,CASSRGVYEQFF,12,TRBJ2-1,many,TRBD2,TRBV5-1
TGTGCCAGCAGTGTGGGAGGATACTATGGCTACACCTTC,CASSVGGYYGYTF,13,TRBJ1-2,NA,NA,TRBV2
TGCGCCAGCAGCCAAGTGGGGGACGGGACCTACGGTGCCCGCGATGAGCAGTTCTTC,CASSQVGDGTYGARDEQFF,19,TRBJ2-1,many,NA,TRBV4-3
TGTGCCATCAGGGGACAAGGGGCCGGGGGCTCCTATAATTCACCCCTCCACTTT,CAIRGQGAGGSYNSPLHF,18,TRBJ1-6,few,NA,TRBV10-3
TGTGCCAGCAGCCAAATCGGGACAACCAATGAGCAGTTCTTC,CASSQIGTTNEQFF,14,TRBJ2-1,many,NA,TRBV11-1
TGTGCCAGCAGCCTACTAGCGGGGGCCGCCAGTGAGCAGTTCTTC,CASSLLAGAASEQFF,15,TRBJ2-1,few,TRBD2,TRBV12-3/TRBV12-4
TGCGCCAGCAGCCAAGAGCGGGGGGGCCAAGAGACCCAGTACTTC,CASSQERGGQETQYF,15,TRBJ2-5,medium-sized,TRBD2,TRBV4-3
TGTGCCAGCAGCCTAACGGAGGACAGGTACCAAGAGACCCAGTACTTC,CASSLTEDRYQETQYF,16,TRBJ2-5,few,TRBD1,TRBV7-6
TGCGCCAGCAGCTTGGAAAGTAGAGAAGGGACCCAGTACTTC,CASSLESREGTQYF,14,TRBJ2-5,few,NA,TRBV5-1
TGTGCCAGCAGTCCGCCCCGGGGACGGGGCACAGATACGCAGTATTTT,CASSPPRGRGTDTQYF,16,TRBJ2-3,NA,NA,TRBV6-6
TGTGCCAGCAGCGCTCTTGGGGCATTGGGTGATGAGCAGTTCTTC,CASSALGALGDEQFF,15,TRBJ2-1,many,NA,TRBV7-3
TGTGCCAGTAGTCCTCTCGCGGGGTCCTCGGGAGAGACCCAGTACTTC,CASSPLAGSSGETQYF,16,TRBJ2-5,NA,NA,TRBV19
TGCGCCAGCAGCCCCCAAAGGGAGCTTAGCACAGATACGCAGTATTTT,CASSPQRELSTDTQYF,16,TRBJ2-3,NA,NA,TRBV4-1
TGCGCCAGCAGCTTGTTTTCGGGCGAGCAGTACTTC,CASSLFSGEQYF,12,TRBJ2-7,NA,NA,TRBV5-1
TGTGCCAGCACCCTTTTCGGGACAGGTACTAGGGAGCAGTTCTTC,CASTLFGTGTREQFF,15,TRBJ2-1,few,TRBD1,TRBV12-3/TRBV12-4
TGTGCCAGCACCCAGGGTTGGGATACTGGAAACACCATATATTTT,CASTQGWDTGNTIYF,15,TRBJ1-3,few,NA,TRBV12-3/TRBV12-4
TGTGCCAGCAGCTCCGCGGTCGGCGGGACCAACAATGAGCAGTTCTTC,CASSSAVGGTNNEQFF,16,TRBJ2-1,NA,NA,TRBV7-2
TGTGCCAGCAGTTACGGGCAGTACTATGGCTACACCTTC,CASSYGQYYGYTF,13,TRBJ1-2,NA,NA,TRBV6-2/TRBV6-3
TGTGCCAGTAGTATGGTACAGGCTGGGTACTACGAGCAGTACTTC,CASSMVQAGYYEQYF,15,TRBJ2-7,NA,NA,TRBV19
TGTGCCAGCAGCTTAGGTAATGGGGTGAGGAATTCACCCCTCCACTTT,CASSLGNGVRNSPLHF,16,TRBJ1-6,few,NA,TRBV7-2
TGTGCCAGCAGCAGAATCGGCGGGGGATTAAATGAGCAGTTCTTC,CASSRIGGGLNEQFF,15,TRBJ2-1,NA,TRBD2,TRBV13
TGTGCCAGCAGCCGCCTTGGGCGGGGGCCTAACACAGATACGCAGTATTTT,CASSRLGRGPNTDTQYF,17,TRBJ2-3,few,NA,TRBV7-2
TGCGCCAGCAGCTTGGAGAATAATGAGCAGTTCTTC,CASSLENNEQFF,12,TRBJ2-1,few,NA,TRBV5-1
TGTGCCAGCAGCTTAGATAGGAGTGGCTACACCTTC,CASSLDRSGYTF,12,TRBJ1-2,few,NA,TRBV11-2
TGTGCCAGCAGCGTCCGGCGAAGCACAGATACGCAGTATTTT,CASSVRRSTDTQYF,14,TRBJ2-3,once,NA,TRBV6-5
TGTGCCAGCAGTAAAGGGGGATTTGGGGCCAACGTCCTGACTTTC,CASSKGGFGANVLTF,15,TRBJ2-6,NA,NA,TRBV27
TGTGCCACCAGTGATTCGCAGAGGGAGACCCAGTACTTC,CATSDSQRETQYF,13,TRBJ2-5,few,NA,TRBV24-1
TGTGCCAGCAGTGGGACAAACACCGGGGAGCTGTTTTTT,CASSGTNTGELFF,13,TRBJ2-2,many,NA,TRBV6-4
TGTGCCAGCAGCCTAGGGACTAGCACCGGGGAGCTGTTTTTT,CASSLGTSTGELFF,14,TRBJ2-2,many,TRBD2,TRBV7-3
TGTGCCAGCAGCCGACCCGCGGGGGGCTCCAGCCTCGGACATACGCAGTATTTT,CASSRPAGGSSLGHTQYF,18,TRBJ2-3,many,TRBD2,TRBV7-2
TGTGCCATCAGTCCTGCGGGGGGCACCGATACGCAGTATTTT,CAISPAGGTDTQYF,14,TRBJ2-3,many,TRBD2,TRBV10-3
TGTGCCAGCAGCTTAATGGGTAGGGCGGACACTGAAGCTTTCTTT,CASSLMGRADTEAFF,15,TRBJ1-1,NA,NA,TRBV7-3
TGTGCCAGCAGCTTAGGAGGGGAGACCTCGGAGGCTTTCTTT,CASSLGGETSEAFF,14,TRBJ1-1,few,NA,TRBV7-9
TGCGCCAGCAGCGAAACAGGCGAGACCGGGGAGCTGTTTTTT,CASSETGETGELFF,14,TRBJ2-2,few,NA,TRBV5-1
TGTGCCAGCAGCTTGCTGAGACAGGGTCAATACAATGAGCAGTTCTTC,CASSLLRQGQYNEQFF,16,TRBJ2-1,NA,TRBD1,TRBV5-6